Below, one TCR beta chain is given with its context. Its target is not known. TCRdb itself ran the 5' RACE reads through MiXCR, one entry per CDR3 protein. The sample has about 100,000 distinct CDR3 sequences, 8.5% to 14% seen once; the top ten hold roughly 40%. The record originates from a study of T-cell memory formation after mild COVID-19. Study-level background: There were largely donor-specific TCR clusters. Study-wide points: CD4/CD8 balance characterized clones contracting day 15 to 85, and CD4+ skew characterized later expanders.

With 3 bases clipped from V and 1 base from J, the junction kept 3 bases outside the gene matches. The CDR3 sequence is 15 residues long. Sequenced: PBMCs or a T cell subset sorted from them (not recorded which). This clonotype was sampled from a man younger than 30 who had mild COVID-19 (a few samples of this study predate the infection). Cell type and time point are not known. The V and J genes are TRBV12-3 or TRBV12-4 and TRBJ2-7, with TRBD1 matching over 10 bases. In DNA form, the CDR3 reads TGTGCCAGCAGTTTTGGGGGACAGGGGTCCTACGAGCAGTACTTC. Its translation: CASSFGGQGSYEQYF.